The rows below give T cell receptor beta chains drawn from one sample of a study of blood T cells in healthy people across ages. In TCRdb, the 5' RACE reads were re-called with MiXCR into one record per CDR3 protein. The table records 780,000 or so distinct CDR3 sequences, approximately 25% of them present only once. The data also belong to a second study, concerning T cells of mothers and their children.

The sequenced sample was blood. The receptors shown here come from a boy younger than 18 in good health. CDR3s include the opening cysteine and the closing phenylalanine or tryptophan. The D gene is left open where the match is weak. Clone size, where shown, is once, few, many, or a class for clones that have expanded.

j_call d_call cdr3_length clone_size v_call cdr3_nt cdr3_aa
TRBJ1-1 - 15 - TRBV6-1 TGTGCCAGCAGTGAAGATCACAGGGAGTACACTGAAGCTTTCTTT CASSEDHREYTEAFF
TRBJ1-5 - 13 many TRBV20-1 TGCAGTGCTAGGTCCCTCGGGAATCAGCCCCAGCATTTT CSARSLGNQPQHF
TRBJ2-3 - 14 - TRBV5-1 TGCGCCAGCAGCGTGTCTCCGGACAGAGATACGCAGTATTTT CASSVSPDRDTQYF
TRBJ2-1 - 12 few TRBV11-2 TGTGCCAGCAGCCCGAGACAGTTTGAGCAGTTCTTC CASSPRQFEQFF
TRBJ2-3 TRBD2 15 few TRBV4-2 TGTGCCAGCAGCCAAGAACCTAGCGGGACAGATACGCAGTATTTT CASSQEPSGTDTQYF
TRBJ2-7 - 15 - TRBV4-2 TGTGCCAGCAGCCATCAGCAGGGGGGTGTCGACGAGCAGTACTTC CASSHQQGGVDEQYF
TRBJ2-5 - 13 - TRBV20-1 TGCAGTGTCCCTCGGCCAGGGCAAGAGACCCAGTACTTC CSVPRPGQETQYF
TRBJ2-7 TRBD2 15 - TRBV4-1 TGCGCCAGCAGCCCCCCCGGGGGGAAACCCTACGAGCAGTACTTC CASSPPGGKPYEQYF
TRBJ1-5 - 13 few TRBV30 TGTGCCTGGAGTGTGGGTAGCAATCAGCCCCAGCATTTT CAWSVGSNQPQHF
TRBJ2-7 - 11 - TRBV6-2/TRBV6-3 TGTGCCGGCAGTTACTCCTACGAGCAGTACTTC CAGSYSYEQYF
TRBJ2-1 TRBD2 17 few TRBV3-1 TGTGCCAGCAGCCAAGATCTAGCGGCTAGCTCCTACAATGAGCAGTTCTTC CASSQDLAASSYNEQFF
TRBJ2-1 - 14 few TRBV30 TGTGCCTGGAGCGGCGGGCCTCCTTACAATGAGCAGTTCTTC CAWSGGPPYNEQFF
TRBJ2-3 TRBD2 16 - TRBV20-1 TGCAGTGCCCGGGGAGCCGAGCGGGGGGGCCGAGATACGCAGTATTTT CSARGAERGGRDTQYF
TRBJ1-2 - 16 few TRBV4-3 TGCGCCAGCAGCCAATCTCGGGCTGCTCTTAACTATGGCTACACCTTC CASSQSRAALNYGYTF
TRBJ2-3 - 14 - TRBV18 TGTGCCAGCTCACCACCTTCACCGCGGAATACGCAGTATTTT CASSPPSPRNTQYF
TRBJ1-4 TRBD1 15 - TRBV7-2 TGTGCCAGCAGCTTAGATGGGACAGGGGCTGAAAAACTGTTTTTT CASSLDGTGAEKLFF
TRBJ2-7 - 14 - TRBV11-2 TGTGCCAGCAGCCCGCTCGCCAACTCCTACGAGCAGTACTTC CASSPLANSYEQYF
TRBJ2-7 TRBD2 15 - TRBV6-2/TRBV6-3 TGTGCCAGCAGTTACGGGACTAGCTACTCCTACGTGCAGTACTTC CASSYGTSYSYVQYF
TRBJ2-5 - 13 - TRBV6-5 TGTGCCAGCAGTTACGTGAGTCGAGAGACCCAGTACTTC CASSYVSRETQYF
TRBJ2-5 - 14 few TRBV18 TGTGCCAGCTCACCGGACTCGCGTCGAGAGACCCAGTACTTC CASSPDSRRETQYF
TRBJ1-3 TRBD1 17 - TRBV4-3 TGCGCCAGCAGCCAAGATAGGACAGGGAACTCTGGAAACACCATATATTTT CASSQDRTGNSGNTIYF
TRBJ2-7 TRBD1 14 - TRBV3-1 TGTGCCAGCAGCATCCTTGGACAGGCCCACGAGCAGTACTTC CASSILGQAHEQYF
TRBJ2-1 - 12 - TRBV7-9 TGTGCCAGCAATCGGGGCTCCAATGAGCAGTTCTTC CASNRGSNEQFF
TRBJ1-6 - 14 - TRBV18 TGTGCCAGCGCCCGGGACCGACAAAATTCACCCCTCCACTTT CASARDRQNSPLHF
TRBJ2-5 - 13 - TRBV27 TGTGCCAGCAGTTTAATAGCGGATGAGACCCAGTACTTC CASSLIADETQYF
TRBJ2-5 - 15 few TRBV6-1 TGTGCCAGCAGTGAAATTTGGGGGGATTGGGAGACCCAGTACTTC CASSEIWGDWETQYF
TRBJ2-3 - 11 few TRBV20-1 TGCAGCGAACAGGTTGGGGATACGCAGTATTTT CSEQVGDTQYF
TRBJ2-7 TRBD2 16 - TRBV11-2 TGTGCCAGCAGCTTGACTAGCGGGGCGGATCTTTACGAGCAGTACTTC CASSLTSGADLYEQYF
TRBJ2-7 TRBD1 14 few TRBV6-6 TGTGCCAGCAGTGCCGGGACAGGGATCTACGAGCAGTACTTC CASSAGTGIYEQYF
TRBJ2-1 - 15 - TRBV20-1 TGCAGTGCTAGAGATTTGTGGGGGGACTACAATGAGCAGTTCTTC CSARDLWGDYNEQFF
TRBJ2-5 TRBD2 14 - TRBV11-1 TGTGCCAGCAGCTCGGGACTAGCGGGGAGGGTGCAGTACTTC CASSSGLAGRVQYF
TRBJ2-5 TRBD2 15 - TRBV5-1 TGCGCCAGCAGCTTGGATCTGGGGACTAGCGGGGGGAAGTTCTTC CASSLDLGTSGGKFF
TRBJ1-5 TRBD1 16 few TRBV12-3/TRBV12-4 TGTGCCAGCAGTCCGGGACAGGGGATAAACCATCAGCCCCAGCATTTT CASSPGQGINHQPQHF
TRBJ2-7 TRBD2 15 - TRBV20-1 TGCAGTGCTAGAGATCATGGACTAGCAAAGTACGAGCAGTACTTC CSARDHGLAKYEQYF
TRBJ1-4 - 15 - TRBV25-1 TGTGCCAGCAGTGACCCCCGGGACACCACGGAAAAACTGTTTTTT CASSDPRDTTEKLFF
TRBJ2-3 TRBD1 17 once TRBV5-1 TGCGCCAGCAGCTTGGTGGGACAGGGGGCAGGAGAAGATACGCAGTATTTT CASSLVGQGAGEDTQYF
TRBJ2-7 - 17 - TRBV3-1 TGTGCCAGCAGCCAAGGTATAATGGGCAGGGAATCTAGCGAGCAGTACTTC CASSQGIMGRESSEQYF
TRBJ1-6 - 14 - TRBV5-6 TGTGCCAGCAGCTTCAAACAGGGTGAATCACCCCTCCACTTT CASSFKQGESPLHF
TRBJ1-3 - 17 once TRBV7-6 TGTGCCAGCAGCTTATTGGCAGGATCGCTCTCTGGAAACACCATATATTTT CASSLLAGSLSGNTIYF
TRBJ1-2 TRBD1 14 - TRBV12-3/TRBV12-4 TGTGCCAGCAGTTTAGGGACAGGGGTTAGTGGCTACACCTTC CASSLGTGVSGYTF
TRBJ1-1 - 15 - TRBV2 TGTGCCAGCAGATACAACAGGGTAGGGAACACTGAAGCTTTCTTT CASRYNRVGNTEAFF
TRBJ1-5 - 12 few TRBV28 TGTGCCAGCAGTTTAACCCAGCAGCCCCAGCATTTT CASSLTQQPQHF
TRBJ1-5 - 13 few TRBV27 TGTGCCAGCACCACTAGGCAGGGTCAGCCCCAGCATTTT CASTTRQGQPQHF
TRBJ1-1 TRBD1 14 - TRBV5-1 TGCGCCAGGGACAGGAGGCCAGGGAACACTGAAGCTTTCTTT CARDRRPGNTEAFF
TRBJ2-1 - 12 few TRBV20-1 TGCAGTCACGGTAGCTCCTACAATGAGCAGTTCTTC CSHGSSYNEQFF
TRBJ2-3 - 13 few TRBV28 TGTGCCAGCAAACTGGGTAACTCGGATACGCAGTATTTT CASKLGNSDTQYF
TRBJ1-3 TRBD1 12 few TRBV29-1 TGCAGCGCCATACAGGGGGGAAACACCATATATTTT CSAIQGGNTIYF
TRBJ2-7 - 12 few TRBV6-6 TGTGCCAGCGGGACGACATCCTACGAGCAGTACTTC CASGTTSYEQYF
TRBJ1-4 TRBD1 13 - TRBV7-2 TGTGCCAGCAGCCGGACAGGGGATGAAAAACTGTTTTTT CASSRTGDEKLFF
TRBJ2-1 TRBD2 15 - TRBV10-3 TGTGCCATCAGTGAGTCGCCGGGACTATACAATGAGCAGTTCTTC CAISESPGLYNEQFF
TRBJ2-7 - 13 - TRBV28 TGTGCCAGCATCCCTCAGGTGGGCGGCGAGCAGTACTTC CASIPQVGGEQYF
TRBJ1-1 - 11 - TRBV12-3/TRBV12-4 TGTGCCAGCAGCAAGACCTATGAAGCTTTCTTT CASSKTYEAFF
TRBJ2-7 - 15 - TRBV6-5 TGTGCCAGCAGCCCTACCTCGGGAGCCTCCTACGAGCAGTACTTC CASSPTSGASYEQYF
TRBJ2-3 - 14 few TRBV24-1 TGTGCTAGACGGAGACAGTCGAACGTGAATACGCAGTATTTT CARRRQSNVNTQYF
TRBJ2-3 - 17 few TRBV7-2 TGTGCCAGCAGCTCTACATTTTGGGGCACCTACACAGATACGCAGTATTTT CASSSTFWGTYTDTQYF
TRBJ2-5 TRBD2 14 - TRBV2 TGTGCCAGCCAAGGGGATAGCGGGATGGAGACCCAGTACTTC CASQGDSGMETQYF